A single T cell receptor (beta chain) is shown here with its context. The length of the CDR3 is 14 residues. The ends were cut back, 0 bases at V and 4 bases at J, with 4 bases in the middle. Per the germline V gene, CDR1 is LGHNA and CDR2 is YSLEER. These data come from a study of patients and donors after allogeneic stem cell transplantation. TCRdb re-analysed the RT-PCR reads in MiXCR, keeping a single row per CDR3 protein. Of 9,000 to 15,000 distinct CDR3 sequences in the sample, around 27% were seen once. The chain recombines TRBV4-3 with TRBJ1-6; D not certain. The source is a human donor who was either an allogeneic HSCT recipient or a stem cell or donor lymphocyte infusion donor (not recorded which). It is not recorded whose cells these are; they may come from a transplant donor. Sequencing was performed on blood, either unsorted or a sorted T cell fraction (not recorded which). CDR3: CASSQEGYNSPLHF. The CDR3, as DNA: TGCGCCAGCAGCCAAGAAGGATATAATTCACCCCTCCACTTT.